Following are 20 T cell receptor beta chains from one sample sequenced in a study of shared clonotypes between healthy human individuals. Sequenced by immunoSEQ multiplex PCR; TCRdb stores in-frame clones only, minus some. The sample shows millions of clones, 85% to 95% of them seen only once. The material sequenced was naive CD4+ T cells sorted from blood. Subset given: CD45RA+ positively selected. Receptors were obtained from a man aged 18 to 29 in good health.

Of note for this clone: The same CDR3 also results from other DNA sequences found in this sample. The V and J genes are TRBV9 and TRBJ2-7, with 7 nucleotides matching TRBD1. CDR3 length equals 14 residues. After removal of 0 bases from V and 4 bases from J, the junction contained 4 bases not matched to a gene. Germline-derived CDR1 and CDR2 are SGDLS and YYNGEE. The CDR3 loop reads CASSVEAGGYEQYF. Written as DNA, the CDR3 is TGTGCCAGCAGCGTAGAAGCAGGGGGATACGAGCAGTACTTC.

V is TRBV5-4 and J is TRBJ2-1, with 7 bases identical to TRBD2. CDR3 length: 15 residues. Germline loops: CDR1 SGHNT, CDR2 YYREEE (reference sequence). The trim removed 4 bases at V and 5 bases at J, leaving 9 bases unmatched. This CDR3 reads CASSGREEAHNEQFF. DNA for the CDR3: TGTGCCAGCAGCGGACGGGAGGAGGCCCACAATGAGCAGTTCTTC.

In DNA form, the CDR3 reads TGTGCCAGCAGCGCAAGGACAGGGGGCGGGGCAGATACGCAGTATTTT. Protein: CASSARTGGGADTQYF. The rearrangement links TRBV5-4 to TRBJ2-3; TRBD1 aligns across 11 bases. From germline, CDR1 is SGHNT and CDR2 YYREEE (reference sequence). The CDR3 sequence is 16 residues long. J gave up 4 bases and V 4 bases, and 8 bases lay outside the gene matches.

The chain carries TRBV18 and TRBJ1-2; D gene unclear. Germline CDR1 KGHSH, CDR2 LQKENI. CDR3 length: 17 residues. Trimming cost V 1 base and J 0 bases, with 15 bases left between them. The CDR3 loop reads CASSPLPFLPANYGYTF. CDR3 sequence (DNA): TGTGCCAGCTCACCACTTCCCTTCTTGCCAGCTAACTATGGCTACACCTTC. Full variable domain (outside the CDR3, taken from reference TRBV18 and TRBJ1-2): NAGVMQNPRHLVRRRGQEARLRCSPMKGHSHVYWYRQLPEEGLKFMVYLQKENIIDESGMPKERFSAEFPKEGPSILRIQQVVRGDSAAYFCASSPLPFLPANYGYTFGSGTRLTVV.

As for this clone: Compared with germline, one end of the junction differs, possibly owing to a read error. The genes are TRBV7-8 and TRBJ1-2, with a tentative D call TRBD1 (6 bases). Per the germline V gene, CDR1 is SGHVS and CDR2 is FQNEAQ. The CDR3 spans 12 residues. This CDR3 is CASSLVQGLTSF. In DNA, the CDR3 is TGTGCCAGCAGCTTAGTGCAGGGGCTCACTAGCTTC.

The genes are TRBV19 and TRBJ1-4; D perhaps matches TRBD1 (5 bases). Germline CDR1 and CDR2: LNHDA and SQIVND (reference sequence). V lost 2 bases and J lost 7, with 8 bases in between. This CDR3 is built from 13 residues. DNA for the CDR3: TGTGCCAGTAGTATACAGGGTATTGAAAAACTGTTTTTT. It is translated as CASSIQGIEKLFF.

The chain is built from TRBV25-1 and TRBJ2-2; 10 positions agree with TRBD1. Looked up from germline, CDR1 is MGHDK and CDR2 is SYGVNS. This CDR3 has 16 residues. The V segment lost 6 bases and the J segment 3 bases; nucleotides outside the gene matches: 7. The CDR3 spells CASRGVGTGDTGELFF. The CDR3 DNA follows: TGTGCCAGCAGGGGCGTGGGGACAGGGGACACCGGGGAGCTGTTTTTT. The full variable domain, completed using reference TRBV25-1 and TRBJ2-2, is EADIYQTPRYLVIGTGKKITLECSQTMGHDKMYWYQQDPGMELHLIHYSYGVNSTEKGDLSSESTVSRIRTEHFPLTLESARPSHTSQYLCASRGVGTGDTGELFFGEGSRLTVL.

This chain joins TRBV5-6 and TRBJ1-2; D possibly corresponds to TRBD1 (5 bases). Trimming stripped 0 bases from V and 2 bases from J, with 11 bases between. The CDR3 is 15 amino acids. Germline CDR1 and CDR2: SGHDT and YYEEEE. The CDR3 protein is CASSLGSRANYGYTF. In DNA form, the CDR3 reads TGTGCCAGCAGCTTGGGTTCCAGGGCAAACTATGGCTACACCTTC.

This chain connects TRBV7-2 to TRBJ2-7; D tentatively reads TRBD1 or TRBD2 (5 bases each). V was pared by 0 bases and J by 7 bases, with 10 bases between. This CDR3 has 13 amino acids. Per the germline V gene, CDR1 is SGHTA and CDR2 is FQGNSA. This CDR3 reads CASSLASWGEQYF. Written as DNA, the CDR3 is TGTGCCAGCAGCTTAGCGTCGTGGGGGGAGCAGTACTTC.

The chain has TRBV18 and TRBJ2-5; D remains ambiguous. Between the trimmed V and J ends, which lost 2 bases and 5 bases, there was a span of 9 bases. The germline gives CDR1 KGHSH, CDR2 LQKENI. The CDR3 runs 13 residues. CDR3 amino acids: CASSPGWFETQYF. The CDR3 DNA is TGTGCCAGCTCACCAGGATGGTTTGAGACCCAGTACTTC. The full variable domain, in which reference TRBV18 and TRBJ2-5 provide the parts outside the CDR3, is NAGVMQNPRHLVRRRGQEARLRCSPMKGHSHVYWYRQLPEEGLKFMVYLQKENIIDESGMPKERFSAEFPKEGPSILRIQQVVRGDSAAYFCASSPGWFETQYFGPGTRLLVL.

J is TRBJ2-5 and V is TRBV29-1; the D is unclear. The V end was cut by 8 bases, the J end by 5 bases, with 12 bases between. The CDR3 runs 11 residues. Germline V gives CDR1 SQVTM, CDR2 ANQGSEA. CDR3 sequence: CSPGFGETQYF. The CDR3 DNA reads TGCAGCCCGGGTTTTGGGGAGACCCAGTACTTC.

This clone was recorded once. The CDR3 nucleotides are TGTGCCAGCAGTGAACAGCGAGATACGCAGTATTTT. This translates into CASSEQRDTQYF. V gene TRBV2 combines with J gene TRBJ2-3; D ambiguous. Germline V gene lookup returns CDR1 SNHLY and CDR2 FYNNEI. Trimming cost V 2 bases and J 5 bases, with 5 bases left between them. CDR3 length equals 12 residues.

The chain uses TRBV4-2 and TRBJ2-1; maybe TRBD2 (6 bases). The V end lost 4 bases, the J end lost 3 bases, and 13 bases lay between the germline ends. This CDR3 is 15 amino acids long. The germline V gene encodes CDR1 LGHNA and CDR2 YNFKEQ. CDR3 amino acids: CASSPGLGGYNEQFF. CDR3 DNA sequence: TGTGCCAGCAGCCCCGGACTGGGGGGCTACAATGAGCAGTTCTTC.

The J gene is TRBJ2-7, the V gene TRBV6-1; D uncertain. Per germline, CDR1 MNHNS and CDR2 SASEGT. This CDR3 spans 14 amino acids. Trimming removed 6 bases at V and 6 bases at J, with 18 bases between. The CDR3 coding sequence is TGTGCCAGCAGCAAGTCGTTAGGGCCCTTCGAGCAGTACTTC. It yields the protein CASSKSLGPFEQYF.

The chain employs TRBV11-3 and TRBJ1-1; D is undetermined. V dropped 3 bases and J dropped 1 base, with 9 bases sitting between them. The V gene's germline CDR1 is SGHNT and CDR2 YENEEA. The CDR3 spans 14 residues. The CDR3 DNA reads TGTGCCAGCAGCTTCGGCAGTTCGAACACTGAAGCTTTCTTT. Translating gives CASSFGSSNTEAFF.

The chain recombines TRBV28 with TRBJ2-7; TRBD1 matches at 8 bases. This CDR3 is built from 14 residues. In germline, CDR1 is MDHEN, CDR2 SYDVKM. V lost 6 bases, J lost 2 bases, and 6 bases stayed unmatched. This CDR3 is CASSSGQAPYEQYF. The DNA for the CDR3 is TGTGCCAGCAGCTCGGGACAGGCTCCCTACGAGCAGTACTTC.

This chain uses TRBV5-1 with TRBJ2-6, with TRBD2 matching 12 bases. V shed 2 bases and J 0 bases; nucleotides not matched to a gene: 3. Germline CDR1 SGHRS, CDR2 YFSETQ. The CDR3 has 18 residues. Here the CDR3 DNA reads TGCGCCAGCAGCTTCTGGACTAGCGGGAACTCTGGGGCCAACGTCCTGACTTTC. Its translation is CASSFWTSGNSGANVLTF.

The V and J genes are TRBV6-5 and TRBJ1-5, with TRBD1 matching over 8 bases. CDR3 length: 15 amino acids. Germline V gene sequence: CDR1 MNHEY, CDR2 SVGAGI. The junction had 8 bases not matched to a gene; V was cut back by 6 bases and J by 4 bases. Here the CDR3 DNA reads TGTGCCAGCAGGGGACAGGTAATTCGAAATCAGCCCCAGCATTTT. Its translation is CASRGQVIRNQPQHF.

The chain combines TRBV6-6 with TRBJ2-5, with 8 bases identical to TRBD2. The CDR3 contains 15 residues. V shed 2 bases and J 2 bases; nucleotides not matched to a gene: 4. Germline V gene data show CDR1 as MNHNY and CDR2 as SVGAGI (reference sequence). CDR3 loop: CASSYAGGWQETQYF. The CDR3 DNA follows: TGTGCCAGCAGTTACGCGGGGGGTTGGCAAGAGACCCAGTACTTC.

DNA of the CDR3: TGTGCCAGCAGTTACGGGACAGGGAGGGGCAGTGGCTACACCTTC. This encodes CASSYGTGRGSGYTF. The chain joins TRBV6-5 to TRBJ1-2, with 9 bases identical to TRBD1. There are 15 residues in the CDR3. CDR1 MNHEY and CDR2 SVGAGI come from the germline V gene. V was clipped by 2 bases and J by 7 bases; unmatched bases: 8.